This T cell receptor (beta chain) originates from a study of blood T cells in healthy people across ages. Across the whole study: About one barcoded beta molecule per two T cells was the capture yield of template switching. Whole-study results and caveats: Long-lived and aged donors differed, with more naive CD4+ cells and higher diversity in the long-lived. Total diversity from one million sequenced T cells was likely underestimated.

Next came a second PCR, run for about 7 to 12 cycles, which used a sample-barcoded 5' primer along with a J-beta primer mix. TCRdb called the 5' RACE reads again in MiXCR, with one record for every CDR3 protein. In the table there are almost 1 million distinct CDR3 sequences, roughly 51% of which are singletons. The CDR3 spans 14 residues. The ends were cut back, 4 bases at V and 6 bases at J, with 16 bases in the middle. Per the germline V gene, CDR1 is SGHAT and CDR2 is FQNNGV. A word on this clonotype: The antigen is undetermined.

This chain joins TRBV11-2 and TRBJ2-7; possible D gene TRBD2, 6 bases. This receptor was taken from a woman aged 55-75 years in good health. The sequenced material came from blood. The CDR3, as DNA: TGTGCCAGCAGCTCTAACCCAACGGGGGTCGAGCAGTACTTC. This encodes CASSSNPTGVEQYF.